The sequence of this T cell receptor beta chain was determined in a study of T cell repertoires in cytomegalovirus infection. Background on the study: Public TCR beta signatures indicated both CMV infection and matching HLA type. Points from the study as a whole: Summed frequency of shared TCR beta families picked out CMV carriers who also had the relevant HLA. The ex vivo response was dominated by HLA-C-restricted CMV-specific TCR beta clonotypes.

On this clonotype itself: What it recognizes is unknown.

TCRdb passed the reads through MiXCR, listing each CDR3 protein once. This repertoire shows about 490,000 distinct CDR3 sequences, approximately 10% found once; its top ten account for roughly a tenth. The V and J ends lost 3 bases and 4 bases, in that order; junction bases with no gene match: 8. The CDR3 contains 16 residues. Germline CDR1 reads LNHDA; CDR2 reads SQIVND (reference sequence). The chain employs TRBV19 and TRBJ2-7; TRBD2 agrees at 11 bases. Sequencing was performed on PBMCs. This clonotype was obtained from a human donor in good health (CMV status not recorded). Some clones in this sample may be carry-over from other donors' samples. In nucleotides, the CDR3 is TGTGCCAGTAGTATCCGCGTGGGACTAGCGGCGTACGAGCAGTACTTC. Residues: CASSIRVGLAAYEQYF. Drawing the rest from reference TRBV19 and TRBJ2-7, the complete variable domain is DGGITQSPKYLFRKEGQNVTLSCEQNLNHDAMYWYRQDPGQGLRLIYYSQIVNDFQKGDIAEGYSVSREKKESFPLTVTSAQKNPTAFYLCASSIRVGLAAYEQYFGPGTRLTVT.